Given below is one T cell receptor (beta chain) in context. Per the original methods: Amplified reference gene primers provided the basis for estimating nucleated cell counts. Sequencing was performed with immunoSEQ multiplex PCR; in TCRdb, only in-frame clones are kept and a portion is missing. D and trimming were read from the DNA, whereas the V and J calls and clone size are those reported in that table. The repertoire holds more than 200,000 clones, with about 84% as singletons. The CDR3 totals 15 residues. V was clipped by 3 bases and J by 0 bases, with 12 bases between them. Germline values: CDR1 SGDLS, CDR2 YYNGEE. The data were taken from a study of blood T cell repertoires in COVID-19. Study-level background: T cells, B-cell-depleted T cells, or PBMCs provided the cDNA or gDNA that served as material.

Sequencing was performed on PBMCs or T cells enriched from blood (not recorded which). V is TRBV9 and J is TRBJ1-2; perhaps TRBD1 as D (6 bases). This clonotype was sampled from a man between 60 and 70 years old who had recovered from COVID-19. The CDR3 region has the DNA TGTGCCAGCAGCGCCAGGGGAATCGCTAACTATGGCTACACCTTC. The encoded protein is CASSARGIANYGYTF.